A single sample gave rise to the 26 T cell receptor beta chains below, sequenced in a study of T cell responses to AZD1222 COVID-19 vaccine. TCRdb keeps only in-frame clones here, not all; method: immunoSEQ multiplex PCR. The sample carries over 120,000 clones, 93% recorded once. The source material was peripheral blood, sampled on day 0 of AZD1222 vaccination. The receptors come from an adult in good health.

This clone showed up just once. This chain links TRBV4-1 with TRBJ2-7, with 12 bases that match TRBD2. The ends lost 4 bases at V and 6 bases at J; junction bases unmatched: 7. Germline assignment: CDR1 MGHRA and CDR2 YSYEKL. The CDR3 covers 15 residues. In nucleotides, the CDR3 is TGCGCCAGCAGCCCCCGACTAGCGGGAGTTTCCGAGCAGTACTTC. Translation gives CASSPRLAGVSEQYF.

V usage is TRBV12-5 and J usage is TRBJ2-7; D is undetermined. V was clipped by 7 bases and J by 3 bases, with 7 bases between them. CDR3 length: 11 amino acids. Germline V lookup: CDR1 LGHNT, CDR2 FRNRAP. The CDR3 sequence: CASATLYEQYF. The CDR3 nucleotides read TGTGCTAGTGCCACGCTCTACGAGCAGTACTTC.

The chain recombines TRBV19 with TRBJ1-1, with D uncertain. Germline lookup yields CDR1 LNHDA and CDR2 SQIVND (reference sequence). There are 13 residues in the CDR3. Trimming left V 3 bases short and J 1 base short, with 6 bases between. The CDR3 coding sequence is TGTGCCAGTAGTATTTCCTGGAACACTGAAGCTTTCTTT. Its protein is CASSISWNTEAFF.

This chain links TRBV28 with TRBJ2-3; weak D call: TRBD1 (7 bases). The CDR3 extends over 14 amino acids. Germline CDR1 is MDHEN and CDR2 is SYDVKM. Trimming shortened V by 6 bases and J by 1 base, and 11 bases separated the two germline ends. The CDR3 DNA sequence: TGTGCCAGCAGGGAGGGGGCGGGCACAGATACGCAGTATTTT. Its translation: CASREGAGTDTQYF.

V is TRBV28 and J is TRBJ1-2; 7 bases line up with TRBD1. With V trimmed by 4 bases and J by 4 bases, 6 bases remained unmatched. The CDR3 sequence is 14 residues long. The germline CDR1 and CDR2 sequences are MDHEN and SYDVKM. CDR3 nucleotides: TGTGCCAGCAGTTCTACAGGGGTTAGCTATGGCTACACCTTC. Translating it yields CASSSTGVSYGYTF.

The CDR3 DNA follows: TGTGCCAGCAGCCCCGTGGAGGGGCAAACCCCAAGGCCATCCGGGGAGCTGTTTTTT. It is translated as CASSPVEGQTPRPSGELFF. The genes are TRBV3-1 (or the pseudogene TRBV3-2) and TRBJ2-2; perhaps TRBD2 as D (6 bases). Trimming removed 4 bases from V and 6 bases from J, with 27 bases in between. This CDR3 is built from 19 residues. Germline CDR1 reads LGHDT; CDR2 reads YNNKEL (reference sequence).

V is TRBV30 and J is TRBJ1-5; D is unclear. Trimming left V 2 bases short and J 1 base short, with 6 bases between. The CDR3 is 13 residues long. In germline, CDR1 is GTSNPN, CDR2 SVGIG (reference sequence). CDR3 nucleotide sequence: TGTGCCTGGAGTACGGGCAGCAATCAGCCCCAGCATTTT. It translates to CAWSTGSNQPQHF. Combining the CDR3 with reference TRBV30 and TRBJ1-5 gives the whole variable domain SQTIHQWPATLVQPVGSPLSLECTVEGTSNPNLYWYRQAAGRGLQLLFYSVGIGQISSEVPQNLSASRPQDRQFILSSKKLLLSDSGFYLCAWSTGSNQPQHFGDGTRLSIL.

V and J are TRBV27 and TRBJ1-4; D ambiguous. The CDR3 has 15 amino acids. Germline loops: CDR1 MNHEY, CDR2 SMNVEV (reference sequence). V lost 2 bases and J lost 4, with 11 bases in between. The CDR3 loop is CASSLKGLINEKLFF. The CDR3 bases are TGTGCCAGCAGTTTAAAGGGATTGATTAATGAAAAACTGTTTTTT.

This chain uses TRBV4-1 with TRBJ1-5; D remains unclear. Germline values: CDR1 MGHRA, CDR2 YSYEKL. V lost 1 base to trimming and J lost 6 bases, with 13 bases between them. The CDR3 has 15 residues. The CDR3, as DNA: TGCGCCAGCAGCCAAGGGGTTCCTGGTGGTCAGCCCCAGCATTTT. Translation gives CASSQGVPGGQPQHF.

The CDR3 is CASSSDSFNEKLFF. The CDR3 DNA reads TGCGCCAGCAGCTCGGACAGCTTTAATGAAAAACTGTTTTTT. This chain links TRBV5-1 with TRBJ1-4; D may be TRBD1 (6 bases). The germline V gene encodes CDR1 SGHRS and CDR2 YFSETQ. The CDR3 length is 14 residues. V lost 3 bases and J lost 4, with 10 bases in between.

This clone was detected once. This CDR3 reads CASSETLAANTGELFF. CDR3 sequence (DNA): TGTGCCAGCAGTGAAACCCTAGCGGCGAACACCGGGGAGCTGTTTTTT. The chain has TRBV2 and TRBJ2-2; 7 bases agree with TRBD2. This CDR3 is 16 amino acids long. In germline, CDR1 is SNHLY, CDR2 FYNNEI. Germline trimming cut 2 bases from V and 0 bases from J; bases unmatched to any gene: 3.

This rearrangement joins TRBV11-1 to TRBJ2-7; 9 bases agree with TRBD1. The junction had 13 bases not matched to a gene; V was cut back by 6 bases and J by 4 bases. Germline CDR1 and CDR2: SGHAT and FQDESV (reference sequence). This CDR3 spans 16 amino acids. CDR3: CASSYTTGTGLYEQYF. In nucleotides, the CDR3 is TGTGCCAGCAGTTACACAACCGGGACAGGGCTTTACGAGCAGTACTTC.

The chain has TRBV3-1 (or the pseudogene TRBV3-2) and TRBJ1-5; tentatively, D is TRBD1 (6 bases). V was pared by 6 bases and J by 0 bases, with 9 bases between. CDR3 length: 14 amino acids. Germline CDR1 and CDR2: LGHDT and YNNKEL (reference sequence). The CDR3 DNA sequence: TGTGCCAGCAGTAGGGACATTAGCAATCAGCCCCAGCATTTT. Translating gives CASSRDISNQPQHF.

The chain combines TRBV5-4 with TRBJ2-5, with 11 bases lining up with TRBD2. Looked up from germline, CDR1 is SGHNT and CDR2 is YYREEE (reference sequence). The CDR3 loop spans 17 amino acids. V lost 3 bases, J lost 0 bases, and 7 bases stayed unmatched. CDR3 in DNA: TGTGCCAGCAGCTGGACTGGGACTAGCGGACACCAAGAGACCCAGTACTTC. Its protein product is CASSWTGTSGHQETQYF.

V usage is TRBV18 and J usage is TRBJ1-1; a possible D gene is TRBD1 (6 bases). The V and J ends lost 2 bases and 2 bases respectively, with 12 bases between them. Germline V gene lookup returns CDR1 KGHSH and CDR2 LQKENI. The CDR3 consists of 15 residues. The CDR3 spells CASSPGGTDNTEAFF. CDR3 DNA: TGTGCCAGCTCACCAGGGGGCACCGATAACACTGAAGCTTTCTTT.

This chain joins TRBV5-1 and TRBJ1-4; D gene ambiguous. Germline V gives CDR1 SGHRS, CDR2 YFSETQ. CDR3 length equals 12 residues. The V end was cut by 4 bases, the J end by 5 bases, with 6 bases between. CDR3 amino acids: CASSHENEKLFF. CDR3 DNA: TGCGCCAGCAGCCACGAGAATGAAAAACTGTTTTTT.

The chain employs TRBV4-1 and TRBJ1-6, with 7 positions matching TRBD1. The CDR3 sequence is 15 residues long. Germline assignment: CDR1 MGHRA and CDR2 YSYEKL. The V segment lost 0 bases and the J segment 7 bases; nucleotides outside the gene matches: 3. The DNA for the CDR3 is TGCGCCAGCAGCCAAGATTACAGGGGAAATTCACCCCTCCACTTT. It translates to CASSQDYRGNSPLHF.

As regards this clone: Other DNA variants within this sample encode the same CDR3. The gene calls are TRBV12-3 or TRBV12-4 and TRBJ2-5, with D uncertain. The CDR3 loop spans 11 amino acids. Trimming cost V 3 bases and J 5 bases, with 4 bases left between them. CDR3 DNA: TGTGCCAGCAGTTTTGGGGAGACCCAGTACTTC. Protein: CASSFGETQYF.

The chain joins TRBV28 to TRBJ2-6; D is perhaps TRBD2 (5 bases). CDR1 MDHEN and CDR2 SYDVKM come from the germline V gene. V was cut by 4 bases and J by 0 bases, with 13 bases left in between. The CDR3 runs 17 residues. The CDR3 loop is CASSSGSLLSGANVLTF. Written as DNA, the CDR3 is TGTGCCAGCAGTTCGGGGTCTTTACTCTCTGGGGCCAACGTCCTGACTTTC.

This clone was observed a single time. The chain uses TRBV7-9 and TRBJ1-6; 9 bases align to TRBD1. Germline V gives CDR1 SEHNR, CDR2 FQNEAQ (reference sequence). This CDR3 has 17 residues. J lost 5 bases, V lost 4 bases, and 9 bases had no gene match. The CDR3 sequence is CASSYITGGQDNSPLHF. DNA of the CDR3: TGTGCCAGCAGCTATATAACAGGGGGCCAGGATAATTCACCCCTCCACTTT.

This chain uses TRBV5-1 with TRBJ2-1, with D perhaps TRBD2 (6 bases). Germline values: CDR1 SGHRS, CDR2 YFSETQ. Trimming shortened V by 4 bases and J by 6 bases, and 14 bases separated the two germline ends. The CDR3 length is 14 residues. The CDR3 loop reads CASSVFGGTNEQFF. The CDR3, as DNA: TGCGCCAGCAGCGTGTTCGGGGGAACCAATGAGCAGTTCTTC.

The chain links TRBV28 to TRBJ1-2, with a weak D call TRBD1 (5 bases). Germline CDR1 and CDR2: MDHEN and SYDVKM. Trimming removed 4 bases at V and 10 bases at J, with 19 bases between. The CDR3 length is 14 residues. The CDR3 loop reads CASSSPGTGDDYTF. The CDR3 DNA reads TGTGCCAGCAGTTCCCCCGGGACTGGGGATGACTACACCTTC.

The V gene is TRBV2, the J gene TRBJ1-1; D gene ambiguous. This CDR3 is built from 13 residues. CDR1 is SNHLY and CDR2 is FYNNEI in the germline V gene. The V end was cut by 5 bases, the J end by 1 base, with 8 bases between. The CDR3 reads CASSFRQNTEAFF. The CDR3 bases are TGTGCCAGCAGTTTCCGACAGAACACTGAAGCTTTCTTT.

The chain has TRBV30 and TRBJ1-3, with D uncertain. The CDR3 extends over 11 amino acids. Trimming took 4 bases from V and 3 from J, leaving 4 bases between them. Germline lookup yields CDR1 GTSNPN and CDR2 SVGIG (reference sequence). In nucleotides, the CDR3 is TGTGCCTGGAACATTGGAAACACCATATATTTT. This translates into CAWNIGNTIYF.

This chain links TRBV5-5 with TRBJ2-2; possible D gene TRBD2, 5 bases. Germline V CDR1 and CDR2: SGHKS, YYEKEE (reference sequence). V lost 0 bases, J lost 1 base, and 10 bases lay in between. The CDR3 runs to 16 residues. The CDR3, as DNA: TGTGCCAGCAGCTTGGGGAGGCAGATGAACACCGGGGAGCTGTTTTTT. Residues: CASSLGRQMNTGELFF.

V is TRBV2 and J is TRBJ1-5, with no clear D. The CDR3 spans 13 residues. In germline, CDR1 is SNHLY, CDR2 FYNNEI. Trimming pared 3 bases from V and 6 bases from J, leaving 9 bases between. The CDR3 nucleotides are TGTGCCAGCAGTGAGCCCTTGGGTCAGCCCCAGCATTTT. It encodes CASSEPLGQPQHF.